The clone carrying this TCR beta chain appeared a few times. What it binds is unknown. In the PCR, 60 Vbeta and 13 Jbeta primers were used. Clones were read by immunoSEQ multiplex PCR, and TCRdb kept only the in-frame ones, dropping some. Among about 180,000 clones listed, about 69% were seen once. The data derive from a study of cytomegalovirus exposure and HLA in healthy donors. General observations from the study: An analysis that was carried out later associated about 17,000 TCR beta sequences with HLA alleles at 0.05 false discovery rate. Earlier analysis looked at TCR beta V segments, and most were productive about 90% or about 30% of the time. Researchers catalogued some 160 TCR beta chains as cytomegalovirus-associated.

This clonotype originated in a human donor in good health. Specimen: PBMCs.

This CDR3 is CASSPRVSGANVLTF. The CDR3 DNA sequence: TGTGCCAGCAGTCCGAGAGTCTCTGGGGCCAACGTCCTGACTTTC. The J gene is TRBJ2-6, the V gene TRBV6-6, with D unresolved. Germline V gene sequence: CDR1 MNHNY, CDR2 SVGAGI (reference sequence). V lost 5 bases and J 0 bases, leaving 8 bases between the germline ends. The CDR3 sequence is 15 residues long.